Listed below are T cell receptor beta chains from one sample, sequenced in a study of blood T cell repertoires in COVID-19. The table came from immunoSEQ multiplex PCR; TCRdb's copy has only in-frame clones and leaves some out. The sample comprises 200,000 to 300,000 clones, approximately 86% of which are singletons, and approximately 2% rests with the top ten. The sample was peripheral blood. The receptors derive from a man aged 25 to 45 with active or convalescent COVID-19. Each CDR3 is given with its conserved first and last residue. A D gene is named only where the DNA matches it firmly. A row's size may be missing; if present it is once, few, many or a size class.

>TRBV5-1|.|15|TRBJ1-6|TRBD1
TGCGCCAGCAGCTTAGGGACAGGGGGAAGTTCACCCCTCCACTTT
CASSLGTGGSSPLHF
>TRBV5-4|.|16|TRBJ1-1|.
TGTGCCAGCAGCTCACAGGGTGGGAGGGTTAACACTGAAGCTTTCTTT
CASSSQGGRVNTEAFF
>TRBV5-8|few|15|TRBJ1-5|TRBD1
TGTGCCAGCAGCTCGGACAGGGCTAGCAATCAGCCCCAGCATTTT
CASSSDRASNQPQHF
>TRBV13|once|15|TRBJ1-4|.
TGTGCCAGCAGCTTAGGTGGGACGGGGGAAGAAAAACTGTTTTTT
CASSLGGTGEEKLFF
>TRBV2|few|18|TRBJ1-1|TRBD1
TGTGCCAGCAGTGAAAGGGGGGCCCCGGGACAGGGGATCTTCCAAGCTTTCTTT
CASSERGAPGQGIFQAFF
>TRBV27|.|13|TRBJ2-1|.
TGTGCCAGCAGAATCCTTCAAGCGGGTGAGCAGTTCTTC
CASRILQAGEQFF
>TRBV2|.|17|TRBJ1-5|.
TGTGCCAGCAATGGGGGGGGTTGGGGCCCCCGGGATCAGCCCCAGCATTTT
CASNGGGWGPRDQPQHF
>TRBV7-2|.|14|TRBJ2-5|.
TGTGCCAGCAGCTACCTTAGCAGACCGGAGACCCAGTACTTC
CASSYLSRPETQYF
>TRBV19|.|16|TRBJ2-5|.
TGTGCCAGTAGTATAGCCCCGGGACTCCTAAAAGAGACCCAGTACTTC
CASSIAPGLLKETQYF
>TRBV5-6|.|13|TRBJ1-2|.
TGTGCCAGCAGCTTGAGACAGATCTATGGCTACACCTTC
CASSLRQIYGYTF
>TRBV2|.|14|TRBJ2-7|.
TGTGCCAGCAGTGCTACAGGGATGACCTACGAGCAGTACTTC
CASSATGMTYEQYF
>TRBV30|.|13|TRBJ2-1|TRBD1
TGTGCCTGGAGTGTAGGGACAGATTATGAGCAGTTCTTC
CAWSVGTDYEQFF
>TRBV4-3|.|13|TRBJ1-5|.
TGCGCCAGCAGCCAATCGGTCAATCAGCCCCAGCATTTT
CASSQSVNQPQHF
>TRBV4-3|.|15|TRBJ2-7|TRBD1
TGCGCCAGCAGCCCAGGGACAGGGGGGTTGTACGAGCAGTACTTC
CASSPGTGGLYEQYF
>TRBV7-6|.|17|TRBJ2-6|.
TGTGCCAGCAGCATAAATTTCAAGGGGGCTGGGGCCAACGTCCTGACTTTC
CASSINFKGAGANVLTF
>TRBV5-3|.|18|TRBJ1-3|TRBD1
TGTGCCAGAACGGGACAGGGAGACTTAGCTGGCTCTGGAAACACCATATATTTT
CARTGQGDLAGSGNTIYF
>TRBV7-2|few|15|TRBJ1-6|.
TGTGCCAGCAGCTTAAAAGCAGGCTCCAATTCACCCCTCCACTTT
CASSLKAGSNSPLHF
>TRBV4-1|.|13|TRBJ1-1|.
TGCGCCAGCAGCCAAGTATTGAACACTGAAGCTTTCTTT
CASSQVLNTEAFF
>TRBV11-2|.|14|TRBJ2-7|.
TGTGCCAGCAGCCAACATTTGGCCCGGGACGAGCAGTACTTC
CASSQHLARDEQYF
>TRBV5-6|.|13|TRBJ2-5|TRBD1
TGTGCCAGCAGACAAGGGGGCGGGGAGACCCAGTACTTC
CASRQGGGETQYF
>TRBV27|.|15|TRBJ2-1|TRBD2
TGTGCCAGCAGCTTAGCGGGGGGGGAATACAATGAGCAGTTCTTC
CASSLAGGEYNEQFF
>TRBV30|.|13|TRBJ2-7|.
TGTGCCTGGAGTTGGGGGCAGGGCCGCGAGCAGTACTTC
CAWSWGQGREQYF
>TRBV2|.|13|TRBJ2-5|TRBD2
TGTGCCAGCATACAGCGGGGGCAAGAGACCCAGTACTTC
CASIQRGQETQYF
>TRBV25-1|.|13|TRBJ2-5|.
TGTGCCAGCGGCGACAGTCGGCTAGAGACCCAGTACTTC
CASGDSRLETQYF
>TRBV5-4|.|14|TRBJ1-2|.
TGTGCCAGCAGCTTGGTCCCAGAAAACTATGGCTACACCTTC
CASSLVPENYGYTF
>TRBV3-1/TRBV3-2|.|11|TRBJ2-1|.
TGTGCCAGCAGGGGGGCCAATGAGCAGTTCTTC
CASRGANEQFF
>TRBV5-1|.|13|TRBJ2-1|.
TGCGCCAGCAGCCCCCTAACGCCCAATGAGCAGTTCTTC
CASSPLTPNEQFF
>TRBV6-4|.|16|TRBJ2-3|TRBD1
TGTGCCAGCAGTGAGGCGCCGGACAGGGCAACAGATACGCAGTATTTT
CASSEAPDRATDTQYF
>TRBV24-1|few|13|TRBJ2-3|TRBD2
TGTGCCACCATGGGACTAGTCTCAGATACGCAGTATTTT
CATMGLVSDTQYF
>TRBV3-1/TRBV3-2|.|14|TRBJ1-2|.
TGTGCCAGCAGCCAAGAACCAGCTAACTATGGCTACACCTTC
CASSQEPANYGYTF
>TRBV4-1|.|13|TRBJ2-1|TRBD2
TGCGCCAGCAGCCAAAAACCGGGGGGTGAGCAGTTCTTC
CASSQKPGGEQFF
>TRBV3-1/TRBV3-2|.|14|TRBJ1-1|.
TGTGCCAGCAGCCTCAGGGTTTCGGACACTGAAGCTTTCTTT
CASSLRVSDTEAFF
>TRBV3-1/TRBV3-2|few|14|TRBJ1-1|TRBD1
TGTGCCAGCAGCCCAGACAGGGGGCTATCTGAAGCTTTCTTT
CASSPDRGLSEAFF
>TRBV6-2/TRBV6-3|.|14|TRBJ2-4|TRBD1
TGTGCCAGCAGTGCCCAATGGACAGGGTCCATTCAGTACTTC
CASSAQWTGSIQYF
>TRBV27|.|15|TRBJ1-6|.
TGTGCCAGCAGTTTCACGGGGGACCTTAATTCACCCCTCCACTTT
CASSFTGDLNSPLHF
>TRBV27|.|15|TRBJ1-2|.
TGTGCCAGCAGACCAAAGGACAGCTCGGGATATGGCTACACCTTC
CASRPKDSSGYGYTF
>TRBV3-1/TRBV3-2|.|16|TRBJ2-3|TRBD1
TGTGCCAGCAGCCAAGGGGACAGGGTTTTCACAGATACGCAGTATTTT
CASSQGDRVFTDTQYF
>TRBV6-5|.|16|TRBJ1-1|.
TGTGCCAGCAGTTACACACTTGCAGGCCTAAACACTGAAGCTTTCTTT
CASSYTLAGLNTEAFF
>TRBV3-1/TRBV3-2|.|21|TRBJ2-4|TRBD2
TGTGCCAGCAGCCAAGATCCTAGACTAGCGGGGGGGAATCTAGCCAAAAACATTCAGTACTTC
CASSQDPRLAGGNLAKNIQYF
>TRBV25-1|.|15|TRBJ1-1|.
TGTGCCAGCAGTGTGCCCGGAGCCAGGAACACTGAAGCTTTCTTT
CASSVPGARNTEAFF
>TRBV6-2/TRBV6-3|.|16|TRBJ2-5|TRBD2
TGTGCCAGCAGTCCACTTCGACTAGCGGGGATGGGGACCCAGTACTTC
CASSPLRLAGMGTQYF
>TRBV2|few|14|TRBJ2-2|.
TGTGCCAGCAGTGATCAGGGTACCACCGGGGAGCTGTTTTTT
CASSDQGTTGELFF
>TRBV6-2/TRBV6-3|.|16|TRBJ2-3|TRBD1
TGTGCCAGCAGTTACTCAGGGGGCGCGGTGAGAGATACGCAGTATTTT
CASSYSGGAVRDTQYF
>TRBV2|.|14|TRBJ1-5|TRBD1
TGTGCCAGCAGACAGGGGTCGCGCAATCAGCCCCAGCATTTT
CASRQGSRNQPQHF
>TRBV5-6|.|14|TRBJ1-2|TRBD1
TGTGCCAGCAGCTTTCCGACAGGGTATGATGGCTACACCTTC
CASSFPTGYDGYTF
>TRBV12-3/TRBV12-4|once|12|TRBJ1-3|.
TGTGCCAGTCGGCCAGGGGGAAACACCATATATTTT
CASRPGGNTIYF
>TRBV19|.|13|TRBJ1-1|.
TGTGCCAGTAGTACGCAGGGGTTCACTGAAGCTTTCTTT
CASSTQGFTEAFF
>TRBV27|.|14|TRBJ2-1|.
TGTGCCAGCAGTTTGGGGGGATCCTACAATGAGCAGTTCTTC
CASSLGGSYNEQFF
>TRBV7-2|.|17|TRBJ2-3|TRBD2
TGTGCCAGCAGCTTAGCGACGCGCGGGGGGTCCGCAGATACGCAGTATTTT
CASSLATRGGSADTQYF
>TRBV7-2|.|14|TRBJ1-2|.
TGTGCCAGCAGCTTATTGGGGACATTGGATGGCTACACCTTC
CASSLLGTLDGYTF
>TRBV5-6|.|16|TRBJ2-3|TRBD2
TGTGCCAGCAGCCAACCGGGACTAGCGGTCCCAGATACGCAGTATTTT
CASSQPGLAVPDTQYF
>TRBV7-9|.|16|TRBJ1-2|.
TGTGCCAGCAGCTTTTCTCCCGGAGCCACCAACTATGGCTACACCTTC
CASSFSPGATNYGYTF
>TRBV5-6|.|16|TRBJ2-2|TRBD1
TGTGCCAGCAGCATACGGGACAGGGAATTCACCGGGGAGCTGTTTTTT
CASSIRDREFTGELFF
>TRBV21-1|.|16|TRBJ2-7|.
TGTGCCAGCAGCGCTGCACCCTGGGACACTTCCTACGAGCAGTACTTC
CASSAAPWDTSYEQYF